The text below deals with one T cell receptor (beta chain). Antigen: not known. V was clipped by 4 bases and J by 3 bases; unmatched bases: 9. This CDR3 spans 16 amino acids. Germline CDR1 reads MNHEY; CDR2 reads SMNVEV (reference sequence). This sample is part of a study of Tregs in tolerant kidney transplant recipients. Clones were sequenced by immunoSEQ multiplex PCR, and TCRdb holds only the in-frame ones, with some missing. The sample holds more than 90,000 clones, 92% seen once. Unstimulated Tregs (CD4+CD25+CD127-) and CD4+CD25- non-Tregs were sorted from PBMCs. Findings of the study overall: Expanding Tregs on activated donor B cells appeared to best identify donor-specific TCRbeta clones. Biological reproducibility was not directly addressed in this study. Validation in larger populations is needed because few patients were studied.

This TCR was recovered from a human donor in good health. The rearrangement uses TRBV27 and TRBJ1-2, with 9 bases fitting TRBD1. Sequenced: CD4+ T cells from blood. The CDR3 loop is CASSSAGTGFHYGYTF. In DNA, the CDR3 is TGTGCCAGCAGTTCGGCCGGGACAGGGTTTCACTATGGCTACACCTTC.